The 31 T cell receptor beta chains reported below all come from one sample, sequenced in a study of cytomegalovirus exposure and HLA in healthy donors. It was with 60 Vbeta and 13 Jbeta primers that the PCR ran. Libraries were prepared by immunoSEQ multiplex PCR; TCRdb keeps only in-frame clonotypes and omits some of them. This table has about 160,000 clones, around four fifths appearing once. Source material: PBMCs. The receptors were gathered from a man aged 18-30 years in good health and CMV-seronegative.

This chain joins TRBV5-1 and TRBJ2-7; 7 bases line up with TRBD2. Germline lookup yields CDR1 SGHRS and CDR2 YFSETQ. The CDR3 has 13 amino acids. V trimming: 5 bases; J trimming: 7 bases; junction bases outside the gene matches: 9. CDR3 nucleotides: TGCGCCAGCAGACGGGAGGCCTTTGAGGAGCAGTACTTC. Amino acids: CASRREAFEEQYF.

Only one count was recorded for this clone. J is TRBJ1-6 and V is TRBV9; 7 bases align to TRBD1. The junction had 7 bases not matched to a gene; V was cut back by 4 bases and J by 6 bases. CDR1 and CDR2 (germline): SGDLS, YYNGEE. This CDR3 contains 15 residues. The CDR3 region has the DNA TGTGCCAGCAGCCCTCGACAGGGCCCTAATTCACCCCTCCACTTT. Translation gives CASSPRQGPNSPLHF.

The CDR3 loop reads CASSLQSPNSDQETQYF. The CDR3 DNA sequence: TGTGCCAGCAGCTTACAGTCCCCGAATAGCGATCAAGAGACCCAGTACTTC. V is TRBV7-3 and J is TRBJ2-5; a possible D gene is TRBD2 (5 bases). This CDR3 has 17 amino acids. The V end was cut by 2 bases, the J end by 2 bases, with 18 bases between. Germline assignment: CDR1 SGHTA and CDR2 FQGTGA. Based on the CDR3 plus reference TRBV7-3 and TRBJ2-5, the full variable domain is GAGVSQTPSNKVTEKGKYVELRCDPISGHTALYWYRQSLGQGPEFLIYFQGTGAADDSGLPNDRFFAVRPEGSVSTLKIQRTERGDSAVYLCASSLQSPNSDQETQYFGPGTRLLVL.

V is TRBV16 and J is TRBJ1-3, with D hard to call. V was shortened by 3 bases and J by 7 bases, with 7 bases between the two germline ends. The CDR3 contains 12 residues. Germline V lookup: CDR1 KGHSY, CDR2 FQNENV. The CDR3 DNA is TGTGCCAGCAGCCACACCAGGAACACCATATATTTT. Translation gives CASSHTRNTIYF.

V usage is TRBV7-9 and J usage is TRBJ2-5; the D gene is possibly TRBD1 (6 bases). The J call may be incorrect, as the DNA end agrees better with TRBJ2-7. This CDR3 is 15 amino acids long. Germline CDR1 SEHNR, CDR2 FQNEAQ (reference sequence). The CDR3 sequence: CASSPTGQQPYEQYF. The CDR3 DNA sequence: TGTGCCAGCAGCCCAACTGGACAGCAGCCTTACGAGCAGTACTTC.

The chain is built from TRBV4-1 and TRBJ2-2; 8 nucleotides align to TRBD2. The J segment lost 1 base and the V segment lost 1 base, leaving 8 bases of the junction unmatched. The CDR3 length is 18 residues. The germline gives CDR1 MGHRA, CDR2 YSYEKL. CDR3 bases: TGCGCCAGCAGCCAAGCCCCCGGGGGGGCCCAGAACACCGGGGAGCTGTTTTTT. It specifies CASSQAPGGAQNTGELFF.

The chain carries TRBV28 and TRBJ1-2; 7 nucleotides line up with TRBD1. Trimming cost V 10 bases and J 8 bases; bases outside gene matches: 10. Germline V CDR1 and CDR2: MDHEN, SYDVKM. CDR3 length: 12 amino acids. CDR3 sequence reads: CAIKTGSGGYTF. DNA for the CDR3: TGTGCCATCAAGACAGGGTCGGGGGGCTACACCTTC.

This sequence joins TRBV5-1 and TRBJ2-7; D is perhaps TRBD1 (6 bases). CDR3 length: 14 residues. V was clipped by 4 bases and J by 1 base, with 12 bases between them. Germline CDR1 reads SGHRS; CDR2 reads YFSETQ. CDR3 sequence reads: CASSPTTGSYEQYF. The CDR3 DNA reads as TGCGCCAGCAGCCCCACGACAGGTTCCTACGAGCAGTACTTC.

Worth noting for this clone: Germline is not matched at one junction end, which may reflect a read error. This chain links TRBV7-9 with TRBJ2-2; D may be TRBD1 (6 bases). Looked up from germline, CDR1 is SEHNR and CDR2 is FQNEAQ (reference sequence). There are 13 residues in the CDR3. The CDR3 coding sequence is TGTTCCAGCAGCTTAAGGGGGACCGGGGAGCTGTTTTTT. It encodes CSSSLRGTGELFF.

J is TRBJ2-7 and V is TRBV27; 9 nucleotides line up with TRBD2. This CDR3 has 17 residues. J was trimmed by 3 bases and V by 2 bases; bases with no gene match: 11. Germline V gene sequence: CDR1 MNHEY, CDR2 SMNVEV (reference sequence). The CDR3 reads CASSLDSGSLEIYEQYF. CDR3 bases: TGTGCCAGCAGTTTAGATAGCGGGAGCTTGGAAATCTACGAGCAGTACTTC.

The chain is built from TRBV5-1 and TRBJ2-1; tentatively, D is TRBD2 (5 bases). The V end lost 1 base, the J end lost 7 bases, and 15 bases lay between the germline ends. This CDR3 is built from 15 residues. Germline CDR1 SGHRS, CDR2 YFSETQ. For the CDR3, the DNA is TGCGCCAGCAGCTTGACCCCCACTAGTAGGAATGAGCAGTTCTTC. Protein product: CASSLTPTSRNEQFF.

The J gene is TRBJ2-1, the V gene TRBV6-5; 11 bases map to TRBD2. The germline CDR1 and CDR2 sequences are MNHEY and SVGAGI. J was trimmed by 6 bases and V by 7 bases; bases with no gene match: 8. The CDR3 runs to 15 residues. The chain's CDR3 is CASNMDGLAGNEQFF. The CDR3 bases are TGTGCCAGCAATATGGATGGACTAGCGGGCAATGAGCAGTTCTTC.

This chain connects TRBV6-5 to TRBJ2-1; D possibly corresponds to TRBD1 (6 bases). CDR3 length: 9 amino acids. Germline values: CDR1 MNHEY, CDR2 SVGAGI. Trimming pared 9 bases from V and 9 bases from J, leaving 6 bases between. The CDR3 DNA reads TGTGCCAGAGGGGGTGAGCAGTTCTTC. Translating it yields CARGGEQFF.

The rearrangement uses TRBV7-9 and TRBJ1-6; TRBD1 matches 7 bases. This CDR3 is built from 14 residues. Losses at the gene ends were 8 bases for V and 5 bases for J; bases not matched to a gene: 6. Per the germline V gene, CDR1 is SEHNR and CDR2 is FQNEAQ (reference sequence). CDR3 protein: CASRGQGDNSPLHF. CDR3 coding DNA: TGTGCCAGCCGGGGGCAGGGGGATAATTCACCCCTCCACTTT.

V gene TRBV10-3 combines with J gene TRBJ1-1, with D possibly TRBD1 on 6 matching bases. V lost 6 bases, J lost 6 bases, and 17 bases lay in between. The CDR3 covers 14 residues. CDR1 and CDR2 (germline): ENHRY, SYGVKD. CDR3 sequence reads: CAIRGATGGAEAFF. The DNA of the CDR3 is TGTGCCATCAGGGGGGCGACAGGAGGCGCTGAAGCTTTCTTT.

This clone appeared a single time. This chain connects TRBV7-9 to TRBJ2-5, with a tentative D call TRBD2 (6 bases). CDR1 is SEHNR and CDR2 is FQNEAQ in the germline V gene (reference sequence). The CDR3 runs to 14 residues. Between the trimmed V and J ends, which lost 5 bases and 5 bases, there was a span of 15 bases. Written as DNA, the CDR3 is TGTGCCAGCAGCCCTATCGGAGGAGGGGAGACCCAGTACTTC. This translates into CASSPIGGGETQYF.

V usage is TRBV11-3 and J usage is TRBJ2-3, with 11 positions matching TRBD2. After removal of 5 bases from V and 6 bases from J, the junction contained 10 bases not matched to a gene. Germline V CDR1 and CDR2: SGHNT, YENEEA. CDR3 length: 16 residues. The CDR3 nucleotides read TGTGCCAGCAGCCCCGGTTTAGCGGGAGGGCTTGATACGCAGTATTTT. This encodes CASSPGLAGGLDTQYF.

This clone occurred once. The V call is TRBV28, the J call TRBJ1-5; 9 bases are a match to TRBD1. J was trimmed by 6 bases and V by 1 base; bases with no gene match: 7. Germline values: CDR1 MDHEN, CDR2 SYDVKM. This CDR3 has 16 residues. CDR3 in amino acids: CASSLSYRGRVQPQHF. CDR3 bases: TGTGCCAGCAGTTTATCCTACAGGGGGCGCGTTCAGCCCCAGCATTTT.

Note on this clone: In the same sample, other DNA sequences code for this CDR3. J is TRBJ1-6 and V is TRBV9; unclear D gene. CDR3 length equals 13 residues. The V gene's germline CDR1 is SGDLS and CDR2 YYNGEE. Trimming removed 0 bases from V and 7 bases from J, with 5 bases in between. The CDR3 coding sequence is TGTGCCAGCAGCGTAGTCGAGAATTCACCCCTCCACTTT. This codes for CASSVVENSPLHF.

The genes are TRBV10-3 and TRBJ1-5; D is ambiguous. V was clipped by 0 bases and J by 4 bases, with 4 bases between them. The CDR3 runs 13 residues. Germline assignment: CDR1 ENHRY and CDR2 SYGVKD. The CDR3 region is CAISESENQPQHF. The DNA of the CDR3 is TGTGCCATCAGTGAGTCAGAGAATCAGCCCCAGCATTTT.

J is TRBJ1-3 and V is TRBV7-2; TRBD1 agrees at 8 bases. This CDR3 has 16 amino acids. V lost 5 bases, J lost 0 bases, and 6 bases stayed unmatched. Germline V CDR1 and CDR2: SGHTA, FQGNSA. This CDR3 reads CASSPDRGFSGNTIYF. CDR3 nucleotides: TGTGCCAGCAGCCCCGACAGGGGATTCTCTGGAAACACCATATATTTT.

The chain is built from TRBV9 and TRBJ2-3, with 9 positions matching TRBD1. CDR1 is SGDLS and CDR2 is YYNGEE in the germline V gene. V dropped 0 bases and J dropped 6; count of bases not matched to a gene: 8. The CDR3 extends over 16 amino acids. The DNA for the CDR3 is TGTGCCAGCAGCGTAGATTCGGGACAGGGCGGCGATACGCAGTATTTT. As protein: CASSVDSGQGGDTQYF.

The chain has TRBV6-1 and TRBJ1-5; possible D gene TRBD1, 5 bases. CDR1 and CDR2 (germline): MNHNS, SASEGT. Trimming cost V 4 bases and J 5 bases, with 15 bases left between them. The CDR3 is 15 amino acids. The CDR3 spells CASSAGGGVDQPQHF. The CDR3 nucleotides read TGTGCCAGCAGTGCCGGTGGAGGGGTTGATCAGCCCCAGCATTTT.

The rearrangement links TRBV7-2 to TRBJ1-1; D is ambiguous. The V end was cut by 9 bases, the J end by 4 bases, with 24 bases between. This CDR3 contains 16 residues. Germline V CDR1 and CDR2: SGHTA, FQGNSA. The CDR3 protein is CASREYHSYLSTEAFF. DNA of the CDR3: TGTGCCAGTAGAGAATACCACTCCTACTTGAGCACTGAAGCTTTCTTT.

The chain uses TRBV29-1 and TRBJ2-1, with 11 positions matching TRBD2. The CDR3 is 13 amino acids. V gave up 6 bases and J gave up 13 bases; unmatched junction bases: 11. Per germline, CDR1 SQVTM and CDR2 ANQGSEA. The CDR3 coding sequence is TGCAGCGTCGACTTGACTAGCGGGATGGTCCAGTTCTTC. It codes for CSVDLTSGMVQFF.

The J gene is TRBJ2-1, the V gene TRBV7-9; a weak D match, TRBD2 (5 bases). This CDR3 has 15 amino acids. V shed 4 bases and J shed 7 bases, with 17 bases lying between them. Per germline, CDR1 SEHNR and CDR2 FQNEAQ (reference sequence). In DNA, the CDR3 is TGTGCCAGCAGCTCTGGGATTTTAGGAGGTAATGAGCAGTTCTTC. Translation gives CASSSGILGGNEQFF.

The chain is built from TRBV7-9 and TRBJ1-6; weak D call: TRBD1 (5 bases). The germline V and J ends were trimmed by 4 bases and 3 bases, with 7 bases remaining between them. The CDR3 covers 14 residues. Germline loops: CDR1 SEHNR, CDR2 FQNEAQ (reference sequence). CDR3 bases: TGTGCCAGCAGCTCCGACAGCTATAATTCACCCCTCCACTTT. Amino acid sequence: CASSSDSYNSPLHF.

This chain links TRBV13 with TRBJ2-3; TRBD2 matches at 10 bases. CDR3 size: 19 residues. Germline values: CDR1 PRHDT, CDR2 FYEKMQ (reference sequence). Trimming at V came to 1 base and at J to 0 bases, leaving 10 bases not matched to a gene. The CDR3 DNA reads TGTGCCAGCAGCTTAGCCCTAAGCGGGAGGGCCTCTAGCACAGATACGCAGTATTTT. It is translated as CASSLALSGRASSTDTQYF.

This chain links TRBV2 with TRBJ2-3, with 11 positions matching TRBD1. The V and J ends lost 4 bases and 0 bases, in that order; junction bases with no gene match: 6. Germline V gives CDR1 SNHLY, CDR2 FYNNEI. CDR3 size: 17 residues. Here the CDR3 DNA reads TGTGCCAGCAGTGCCGGGACAGGGGGTCATAGCACAGATACGCAGTATTTT. Translating gives CASSAGTGGHSTDTQYF.

The CDR3 is CATRTGGNQPQHF. The CDR3 coding sequence is TGTGCCACACGGACAGGTGGCAATCAGCCCCAGCATTTT. This chain connects TRBV28 to TRBJ1-5; 7 bases match TRBD1. This CDR3 is built from 13 residues. In germline, CDR1 is MDHEN, CDR2 SYDVKM. V trimming: 10 bases; J trimming: 2 bases; junction bases outside the gene matches: 5.

The chain links TRBV5-1 to TRBJ2-6; TRBD2 matches at 7 bases. This CDR3 has 17 residues. The germline V gene encodes CDR1 SGHRS and CDR2 YFSETQ. The trim removed 4 bases at V and 0 bases at J, leaving 7 bases unmatched. The CDR3 DNA reads TGCGCCAGCAGCAGTGGGGGGGGGTACTCTGGGGCCAACGTCCTGACTTTC. Translation gives CASSSGGGYSGANVLTF.